This entry lists 15 T cell receptor beta chains sequenced from one sample in a study of cytomegalovirus exposure and HLA in healthy donors. Vbeta (60) and Jbeta (13) primers were used in the PCR. This table comes from immunoSEQ multiplex PCR, and its TCRdb copy is limited to in-frame clones, with some not included. This sample carries roughly 100,000 clones, approximately 83% of them seen once, and the ten largest clones take 5.5% to 7%. Sequencing used PBMCs. These TCRs come from a man aged 18 to 30 in good health and CMV-seronegative.

The V gene is TRBV27, the J gene TRBJ2-4; D remains ambiguous. Germline assignment: CDR1 MNHEY and CDR2 SMNVEV (reference sequence). With 4 bases removed from V and 9 bases from J, the gap between germline ends came to 10 bases. The CDR3 is made up of 12 amino acids. As DNA, the CDR3 is TGTGCCAGCAGTTCGCCTCTGAGCATTCAGTACTTC. It is translated as CASSSPLSIQYF.

This chain joins TRBV7-2 and TRBJ2-3; D may be TRBD2 (5 bases). V lost 0 bases, J lost 4 bases, and 17 bases lay in between. The CDR3 sequence is 17 residues long. Germline V lookup: CDR1 SGHTA, CDR2 FQGNSA. CDR3 sequence reads: CASSLAAGVRRADTQYF. CDR3 DNA: TGTGCCAGCAGCTTAGCAGCCGGGGTTCGCCGAGCAGATACGCAGTATTTT.

V and J are TRBV7-8 and TRBJ2-2; TRBD1 is a possible D gene (6 bases). V was cut by 6 bases and J by 3 bases, with 11 bases left in between. Germline CDR1 reads SGHVS; CDR2 reads FQNEAQ. The CDR3 contains 14 residues. Written as DNA, the CDR3 is TGTGCCAGCAGGGGCAGGGGCTACACCGGGGAGCTGTTTTTT. As protein: CASRGRGYTGELFF.

Regarding this clone: This may arise from a read error, as a much more abundant clone is one base away. This chain uses TRBV5-4 with TRBJ1-2, with a possible D match to TRBD1 (5 bases). Germline values: CDR1 SGHNT, CDR2 YYREEE (reference sequence). The CDR3 has 13 amino acids. Trimming shortened V by 4 bases and J by 8 bases, and 15 bases separated the two germline ends. The CDR3 coding sequence is TGTGCCAGCAGCCAAGCCCGGACATACGGCTACACCTTC. Translation: CASSQARTYGYTF.

The rearrangement links TRBV13 to TRBJ1-2; TRBD1 is a possible D gene (6 bases). Trimming left V 5 bases short and J 8 bases short, with 21 bases between. Germline CDR1 reads PRHDT; CDR2 reads FYEKMQ (reference sequence). The CDR3 has 15 residues. The CDR3 DNA reads TGTGCCAGCAGCCCGGACCCCAGGGGTTTGCGGGGCTACACCTTC. Protein product: CASSPDPRGLRGYTF. Combining the CDR3 with reference TRBV13 and TRBJ1-2 gives the whole variable domain AAGVIQSPRHLIKEKRETATLKCYPIPRHDTVYWYQQGPGQDPQFLISFYEKMQSDKGSIPDRFSAQQFSDYHSELNMSSLELGDSALYFCASSPDPRGLRGYTFGSGTRLTVV.

J is TRBJ1-5 and V is TRBV5-6; TRBD1 aligns across 8 bases. The length of the CDR3 is 15 residues. V dropped 3 bases and J dropped 3; count of bases not matched to a gene: 5. Germline values: CDR1 SGHDT, CDR2 YYEEEE. This CDR3 is CASSYGTGFNQPQHF. The CDR3 bases are TGTGCCAGCAGCTACGGGACAGGCTTCAATCAGCCCCAGCATTTT.

This rearrangement joins TRBV28 to TRBJ2-1; unclear D gene. The CDR3 contains 12 residues. V gave up 3 bases and J gave up 7 bases, with 7 bases separating them. Per the germline V gene, CDR1 is MDHEN and CDR2 is SYDVKM. The CDR3 DNA is TGTGCCAGCAGTTTCTCTCGGAATGAGCAGTTCTTC. Translation: CASSFSRNEQFF.

This clone came up a few times. The chain is built from TRBV27 and TRBJ1-1, with D possibly TRBD1 on 5 matching bases. The CDR3 covers 13 residues. V was pared by 2 bases and J by 6 bases, with 10 bases between. Germline lookup yields CDR1 MNHEY and CDR2 SMNVEV (reference sequence). The CDR3 loop is CASSLIREAEAFF. DNA for the CDR3: TGTGCCAGCAGTTTAATCAGGGAGGCTGAAGCTTTCTTT.

The chain combines TRBV5-4 with TRBJ2-1; a possible D gene is TRBD1 (9 bases). V was clipped by 2 bases and J by 6 bases, with 15 bases between them. Germline V lookup: CDR1 SGHNT, CDR2 YYREEE (reference sequence). The CDR3 loop spans 15 amino acids. As DNA, the CDR3 is TGTGCCAGCAGCTTACAGGGGGCGGGGGGCAATGAGCAGTTCTTC. This gives the protein CASSLQGAGGNEQFF.

This clone was detected a few times. The rearrangement uses TRBV6-1 and TRBJ2-2; D perhaps matches TRBD2 (5 bases). CDR1 MNHNS and CDR2 SASEGT come from the germline V gene. V lost 3 bases and J lost 5, with 13 bases in between. The CDR3 covers 15 residues. The CDR3 DNA sequence: TGTGCCAGCAGTGATAGAGGGAGAGGTACCGGGGAGCTGTTTTTT. Translated, it gives CASSDRGRGTGELFF.

This clone occurred once. The rearrangement uses TRBV6-4 and TRBJ2-7; 8 positions match TRBD1. This CDR3 has 17 amino acids. With 3 bases clipped from V and 3 bases from J, the junction kept 13 bases outside the gene matches. Germline CDR1 is MRHNA and CDR2 is SNTAGT. Written as DNA, the CDR3 is TGTGCCAGCAGTGATCGCGGACAGGGTAATGTAAGCTACGAGCAGTACTTC. This gives the protein CASSDRGQGNVSYEQYF.

The J gene is TRBJ1-2, the V gene TRBV6-1; D is undetermined. The ends were cut back, 0 bases at V and 4 bases at J, with 15 bases in the middle. Germline CDR1 reads MNHNS; CDR2 reads SASEGT. CDR3 size: 16 residues. The chain's CDR3 is CASSEALRGRTYGYTF. CDR3 bases: TGTGCCAGCAGTGAAGCGCTTCGAGGGAGGACCTATGGCTACACCTTC.

The chain uses TRBV27 and TRBJ1-2, with D perhaps matching TRBD1 (5 bases). Looked up from germline, CDR1 is MNHEY and CDR2 is SMNVEV (reference sequence). The CDR3 sequence is 13 residues long. The V gene lost 6 bases and the J gene lost 1 base, with 9 bases spanning the gap. Here the CDR3 DNA reads TGTGCCAGCAGGACGGGGGGTAACTATGGCTACACCTTC. Its translation: CASRTGGNYGYTF.

The table lists this clone with a few counts. This rearrangement joins TRBV5-6 to TRBJ2-4; D is ambiguous. This CDR3 region has 16 residues. Germline V lookup: CDR1 SGHDT, CDR2 YYEEEE. Trimming removed 0 bases from V and 0 bases from J, with 10 bases in between. CDR3 in DNA: TGTGCCAGCAGCTTGGAATCCTTTTTAGCCAAAAACATTCAGTACTTC. This translates into CASSLESFLAKNIQYF.

This clone was counted between two and nine times. V and J are TRBV6-6 and TRBJ2-2, with D perhaps TRBD2 (6 bases). The CDR3 loop spans 14 amino acids. Germline lookup yields CDR1 MNHNY and CDR2 SVGAGI (reference sequence). Trimming took off 6 bases at V and 0 bases at J, with 8 bases between the two ends. CDR3 protein: CASRGTANTGELFF. DNA for the CDR3: TGTGCCAGCAGGGGGACTGCGAACACCGGGGAGCTGTTTTTT.